The T cell receptor beta chain described here comes from a study of cytomegalovirus exposure and HLA in healthy donors. For the study at large: Earlier, 100 million or so unique TCR beta sequences were recovered from roughly 200 million T cells by an analysis. Study-wide results and caveats: The authors listed some 150 TCR beta chains as cytomegalovirus-associated.

The PCR contained 60 Vbeta and 13 Jbeta primers. TCRdb keeps only in-frame clones here, not all; method: immunoSEQ multiplex PCR. Among 90,000 to 120,000 clones listed, approximately 66% were seen once. Details on this clone: Its antigen is unknown.

In germline, CDR1 is MNHNY, CDR2 SVGAGI (reference sequence). Deletions cut 6 bases from V and 0 bases from J, with 9 bases between. This CDR3 comprises 14 residues. V gene TRBV6-6 combines with J gene TRBJ1-5; D is ambiguous. Sample: PBMCs. This clonotype was sampled from a middle-aged man in good health and CMV-seropositive. The CDR3 DNA follows: TGTGCCAGCAGCCTATCCAATAGCAATCAGCCCCAGCATTTT. Residues: CASSLSNSNQPQHF.